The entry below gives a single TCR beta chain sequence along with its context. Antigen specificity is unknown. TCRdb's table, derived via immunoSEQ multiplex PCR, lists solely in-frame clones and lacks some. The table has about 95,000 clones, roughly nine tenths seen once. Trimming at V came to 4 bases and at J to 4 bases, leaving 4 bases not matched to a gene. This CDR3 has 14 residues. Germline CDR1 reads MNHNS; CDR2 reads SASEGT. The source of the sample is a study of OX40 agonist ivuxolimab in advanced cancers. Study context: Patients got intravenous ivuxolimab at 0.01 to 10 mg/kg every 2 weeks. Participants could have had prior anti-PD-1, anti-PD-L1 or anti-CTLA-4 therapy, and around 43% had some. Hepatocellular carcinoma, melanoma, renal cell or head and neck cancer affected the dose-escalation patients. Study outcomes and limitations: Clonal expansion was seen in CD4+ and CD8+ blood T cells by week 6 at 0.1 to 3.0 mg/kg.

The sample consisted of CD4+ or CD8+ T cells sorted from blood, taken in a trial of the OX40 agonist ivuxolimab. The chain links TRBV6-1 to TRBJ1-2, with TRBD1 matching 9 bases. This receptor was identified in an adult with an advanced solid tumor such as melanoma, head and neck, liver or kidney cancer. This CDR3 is CASSGRTGVYGYTF. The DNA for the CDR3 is TGTGCCAGCAGTGGGAGGACAGGGGTCTATGGCTACACCTTC.